The 26 T cell receptor beta chains below all came from one sample that was sequenced in a study of CD8 T cells in Susac syndrome. Reverse transcription of roughly 0.5 to 1 ug RNA was carried out with random hexamers. TCRdb reprocessed the immunoSEQ multiplex PCR reads with MiXCR, giving one entry per CDR3 protein. The sample carries over 350,000 distinct CDR3 sequences, 85% recorded once. The source material was CD8+ T cells from PBMCs. Every receptor here comes from a human donor with multiple sclerosis.

The genes are TRBV28 and TRBJ2-7; the D is unclear. Germline V gene sequence: CDR1 MDHEN, CDR2 SYDVKM. Trimming took off 6 bases at V and 1 base at J, with 13 bases between the two ends. CDR3 length: 14 residues. CDR3 in amino acids: CASSPIFGSYEQYF. For the CDR3, the DNA is TGTGCCAGCAGCCCTATATTTGGGTCCTACGAGCAGTACTTC.

The CDR3 DNA sequence: TGCACCAGCAGCCCTAGCCCAGCGGGGACGAACACCGGGGAGCTGTTTTTT. Protein product: CTSSPSPAGTNTGELFF. The gene calls are TRBV1 and TRBJ2-2; the DNA was not used to check the table's D call, TRBD2. TRBV1 is listed as a pseudogene. This CDR3 has 17 amino acids.

CDR3 region: CASSLIQGGGLFAEAFF. CDR3 nucleotides: TGTGCCAGCAGCTTAATTCAGGGTGGAGGTTTGTTCGCTGAAGCTTTCTTT. The chain has TRBV7-8 and TRBJ1-1, with D perhaps TRBD1 (5 bases). V was pared by 2 bases and J by 6 bases, with 22 bases between. The CDR3 contains 17 residues. Per germline, CDR1 SGHVS and CDR2 FQNEAQ.

This clonotype was counted between two and nine times. The chain uses TRBV20-1 and TRBJ2-7; 7 nucleotides agree with TRBD1. CDR3 length: 14 residues. Germline V gene data show CDR1 as DFQATT and CDR2 as SNEGSKA (reference sequence). V shed 5 bases, J shed 0 bases, and the junction held 7 bases outside the gene matches. CDR3 amino acids: CSASDRISSYEQYF. The CDR3 coding sequence is TGCAGTGCTTCGGACAGGATTAGCTCCTACGAGCAGTACTTC.

The chain has TRBV19 and TRBJ2-3; 7 bases are a match to TRBD1. V lost 2 bases, J lost 5 bases, and 10 bases stayed unmatched. The length of the CDR3 is 16 residues. CDR1 LNHDA and CDR2 SQIVND come from the germline V gene (reference sequence). CDR3 residues: CASSIWVRGGEDTQYF. CDR3 sequence (DNA): TGTGCCAGTAGTATATGGGTACGAGGGGGCGAAGATACGCAGTATTTT.

The chain employs TRBV4-1 and TRBJ2-3, with TRBD2 matching over 16 bases. Germline assignment: CDR1 MGHRA and CDR2 YSYEKL. The ends lost 5 bases at V and 3 bases at J; junction bases unmatched: 17. There are 21 residues in the CDR3. The CDR3 here is CASSTPGTSGREVGGTDTQYF. In nucleotides, the CDR3 is TGCGCCAGCAGCACCCCCGGGACTAGCGGGAGGGAGGTAGGAGGGACAGATACGCAGTATTTT.

The rearrangement links TRBV5-4 to TRBJ2-7; 14 nucleotides align to TRBD2. Germline values: CDR1 SGHNT, CDR2 YYREEE (reference sequence). Trimming cost V 3 bases and J 1 base; bases outside gene matches: 3. This CDR3 spans 16 amino acids. The CDR3 nucleotides are TGTGCCAGCAGCTCTGGGACTAGCGGGAGTTCCTACGAGCAGTACTTC. Protein product: CASSSGTSGSSYEQYF.

V gene TRBV6-1 combines with J gene TRBJ2-7; TRBD2 aligns across 7 bases. The germline CDR1 and CDR2 sequences are MNHNS and SASEGT. The CDR3 totals 14 residues. J lost 0 bases, V lost 8 bases, and 7 bases had no gene match. This chain's CDR3 is CASGPGLFSYEQYF. DNA for the CDR3: TGTGCCAGCGGCCCGGGACTATTCTCCTACGAGCAGTACTTC.

This clonotype was observed a handful of times. This chain links TRBV6-5 with TRBJ2-7; TRBD1 might be the D (6 bases). The CDR3 has 15 residues. In germline, CDR1 is MNHEY, CDR2 SVGAGI. The ends were cut back, 4 bases at V and 1 base at J, with 14 bases in the middle. This CDR3 is CASSSRTADSYEQYF. CDR3 nucleotides: TGTGCCAGCAGTTCCCGGACAGCCGATTCCTACGAGCAGTACTTC.

V usage is TRBV30 and J usage is TRBJ1-6; 7 bases are a match to TRBD1. This CDR3 has 15 residues. After removal of 5 bases from V and 6 bases from J, the junction contained 10 bases not matched to a gene. Germline V gene lookup returns CDR1 GTSNPN and CDR2 SVGIG (reference sequence). Here the CDR3 DNA reads TGTGCCTGGGGAACAGGGGATGGGGGTAATTCACCCCTCCACTTT. As protein: CAWGTGDGGNSPLHF.

This chain connects TRBV15 to TRBJ1-1, with D tentatively TRBD1 (5 bases). The V gene lost 4 bases and the J gene lost 6 bases, with 15 bases spanning the gap. This CDR3 has 14 residues. CDR1 is LNHNV and CDR2 is YYDKDF in the germline V gene (reference sequence). The CDR3, as DNA: TGTGCCACCAGCATTTGGGGCTTGATCGCTGAAGCTTTCTTT. It translates to CATSIWGLIAEAFF.

The genes are TRBV20-1 and TRBJ2-7, with D hard to call. The CDR3 runs to 16 residues. Germline V gene data show CDR1 as DFQATT and CDR2 as SNEGSKA (reference sequence). V gave up 0 bases and J gave up 2 bases, with 17 bases separating them. The DNA for the CDR3 is TGCAGTGCTAGAGATCCTGAGGCCGGGCCCACCTACGAGCAGTACTTC. Its protein is CSARDPEAGPTYEQYF.

The chain recombines TRBV2 with TRBJ2-3; D might be TRBD2 (5 bases). V was clipped by 6 bases and J by 4 bases, with 14 bases between them. This CDR3 has 14 amino acids. Germline CDR1 SNHLY, CDR2 FYNNEI. In DNA form, the CDR3 reads TGTGCCAGCAGGAAAGGGAGTTATGCAGATACGCAGTATTTT. It specifies CASRKGSYADTQYF.

This chain links TRBV9 with TRBJ1-3; D is unclear. The CDR3 length is 17 residues. Germline CDR1 is SGDLS and CDR2 is YYNGEE. Trimming cost V 4 bases and J 0 bases, with 17 bases left between them. CDR3 protein: CASSITDFASSGNTIYF. CDR3 bases: TGTGCCAGCAGCATTACGGATTTCGCTAGCTCTGGAAACACCATATATTTT.

The chain carries TRBV20-1 and TRBJ2-3; TRBD2 matches 11 bases. With V trimmed by 4 bases and J by 5 bases, 8 bases remained unmatched. The V gene's germline CDR1 is DFQATT and CDR2 SNEGSKA (reference sequence). The CDR3 consists of 15 residues. CDR3 nucleotide sequence: TGCAGTGCTACTCCTAGCGGGGGGCCCCTAGATACGCAGTATTTT. Its translation is CSATPSGGPLDTQYF.

The rearrangement uses TRBV28 and TRBJ2-7, with D tentatively TRBD2 (6 bases). This CDR3 region has 14 residues. CDR1 MDHEN and CDR2 SYDVKM come from the germline V gene. The V gene lost 7 bases and the J gene lost 4 bases, with 17 bases spanning the gap. The CDR3 DNA reads TGTGCCAGCACCCCTCCGGGAGCGCCTTACGAGCAGTACTTC. It is translated as CASTPPGAPYEQYF.

The chain couples TRBV7-9 to TRBJ2-7; TRBD2 aligns across 15 bases. Losses at the gene ends were 6 bases for V and 6 bases for J; bases not matched to a gene: 12. CDR3 length: 17 amino acids. Looked up from germline, CDR1 is SEHNR and CDR2 is FQNEAQ (reference sequence). The CDR3 coding sequence is TGTGCCAGCAGTCTATTTAGAGGGGGACTAGCGGGAGGCGAGCAGTACTTC. Residues: CASSLFRGGLAGGEQYF. Complete variable domain (other parts from reference TRBV7-9 and TRBJ2-7): DTGVSQNPRHKITKRGQNVTFRCDPISEHNRLYWYRQTLGQGPEFLTYFQNEAQLEKSRLLSDRFSAERPKGSFSTLEIQRTEQGDSAMYLCASSLFRGGLAGGEQYFGPGTRLTVT.

The V and J genes are TRBV5-6 and TRBJ2-7, with D unclear. Trimming took off 4 bases at V and 7 bases at J, with 9 bases between the two ends. The CDR3 extends over 11 amino acids. Germline values: CDR1 SGHDT, CDR2 YYEEEE. This CDR3 is CASSPSREQYF. The CDR3 DNA sequence: TGTGCCAGCAGCCCTTCCAGGGAGCAGTACTTC.

The chain employs TRBV29-1 and TRBJ1-4; D is uncertain. Trimming took 4 bases from V and 6 from J, leaving 15 bases between them. Germline V gene lookup returns CDR1 SQVTM and CDR2 ANQGSEA. The CDR3 is 14 amino acids. The CDR3 DNA reads TGCAGCGTTGTAGGAGGAATGCAGGATGAAAAACTGTTTTTT. Amino acids: CSVVGGMQDEKLFF.

The J gene is TRBJ2-2, the V gene TRBV3-1, with D tentatively TRBD2 (5 bases). The CDR3 totals 16 residues. The V end was cut by 4 bases, the J end by 5 bases, with 17 bases between. CDR1 is LGHDT and CDR2 is YNNKEL in the germline V gene (reference sequence). CDR3 protein: CASSPLEWEMTGELFF. In nucleotides, the CDR3 is TGTGCCAGCAGCCCCCTCGAGTGGGAGATGACCGGGGAGCTGTTTTTT.

This chain connects TRBV12-3 or TRBV12-4 to TRBJ2-2, with a tentative D call TRBD1 (6 bases). V was pared by 3 bases and J by 7 bases, with 12 bases between. The CDR3 is 14 amino acids. The CDR3 bases are TGTGCCAGCAGTTTCTCAGGGGCCCTCGGGGAGCTGTTTTTT. Translation: CASSFSGALGELFF.

This chain links TRBV5-4 with TRBJ1-4, with 7 bases that match TRBD1. The germline V gene has CDR1 SGHNT and CDR2 YYREEE (reference sequence). This CDR3 region has 16 residues. The J segment lost 5 bases and the V segment lost 3 bases, leaving 10 bases of the junction unmatched. CDR3 DNA sequence: TGTGCCAGCAGCTGGACGGGGGGACAGCCCAATGAAAAACTGTTTTTT. This codes for CASSWTGGQPNEKLFF.

The chain couples TRBV6-1 to TRBJ1-2; D remains ambiguous. This CDR3 contains 16 residues. In germline, CDR1 is MNHNS, CDR2 SASEGT. Trimming stripped 8 bases from V and 0 bases from J, with 19 bases between. The CDR3 DNA reads TGTGCCAGCGCCCCCCTGGGAGGAGCCCCTAACTATGGCTACACCTTC. Amino acid sequence: CASAPLGGAPNYGYTF.

The table lists this clonotype with a count of one. The chain joins TRBV28 to TRBJ2-7; 10 bases fit TRBD1. Germline V CDR1 and CDR2: MDHEN, SYDVKM. The V and J ends lost 4 bases and 8 bases, in that order; junction bases with no gene match: 8. This CDR3 is built from 14 residues. The CDR3 sequence: CASSWDRGTEKQYF. Written as DNA, the CDR3 is TGTGCCAGCAGTTGGGACAGGGGAACAGAGAAGCAGTACTTC.

The genes are TRBV3-1 and TRBJ1-1, with a weak D call TRBD1 (5 bases). V shed 0 bases and J shed 6 bases, with 11 bases lying between them. Germline V gene sequence: CDR1 LGHDT, CDR2 YNNKEL (reference sequence). The CDR3 spans 14 residues. The CDR3 sequence is CASSQESWGAEAFF. CDR3 bases: TGTGCCAGCAGCCAAGAATCTTGGGGCGCTGAAGCTTTCTTT.

This chain connects TRBV4-1 to TRBJ2-3; unclear D gene. The CDR3 has 15 residues. Per germline, CDR1 MGHRA and CDR2 YSYEKL. Trimming left V 4 bases short and J 0 bases short, with 11 bases between. CDR3 bases: TGCGCCAGCAGCCTACTGGGATCTAGCACAGATACGCAGTATTTT. It encodes CASSLLGSSTDTQYF.